This paragraph reports one T cell receptor beta chain. The data originate from a study of CD8+ T cells in alopecia areata. Study information: The drug, oral tofacitinib, was given to treated patients at 5 to 10 mg twice daily.

Trimming left V 0 bases short and J 10 bases short, with 10 bases between. Looked up from germline, CDR1 is SGHDT and CDR2 is YYEEEE. The CDR3 runs 12 residues. RNA was isolated and reverse transcribed to cDNA, the sequencing template. Produced via immunoSEQ multiplex PCR; TCRdb's table is partial and in-frame only. The sample holds some 170,000 clones, about 70% seen once. Sequencing was performed on CD8+ T cells sorted from blood, taken at week 0. The chain recombines TRBV5-6 with TRBJ1-1; D may be TRBD1 (5 bases). The origin of this receptor is a human donor with alopecia areata. The CDR3 region has the DNA TGTGCCAGCAGCTTGGGAGGGGCGGCAGCTTTCTTT. This codes for CASSLGGAAAFF.